This T cell receptor beta chain was identified during a study of Graves' ophthalmopathy and Graves' hyperthyroidism. Study findings and constraints: The model reached approximately 70% sensitivity and approximately 72% specificity for predicting ophthalmopathy progression. A classifier, a 13-signature model, separated ophthalmopathy from stable hyperthyroidism with approximately 88% sensitivity and approximately 80% specificity.

From fresh peripheral blood, roughly 10 ml in volume, the PBMCs were obtained. This clonotype was counted at least ten times. Its matching antigen is unknown. V lost 1 base and J lost 8, with 14 bases in between. CDR1 and CDR2 from the germline V gene are SQVTM and ANQGSEA. CDR3 length: 13 amino acids. Transcripts of RNA were the source for amplifying TCR beta CDR3 regions. Investigators did first-round RT-PCR with HTBI primers, then second-round multiplex PCR. TCRdb reanalysed the multiplex PCR reads using MiXCR and keeps one entry per CDR3 protein. Among some 240,000 distinct CDR3 sequences, 45% to 55% were seen once, and the ten largest hold 40% to 55%.

The V call is TRBV29-1, the J call TRBJ1-2; D is ambiguous. This clonotype was sampled from an adult man with Graves' ophthalmopathy. The sample comprised peripheral blood. The CDR3 DNA reads TGCAGCGTTGAAGGGAACAGTCCACGGGGCTACACCTTC. It translates to CSVEGNSPRGYTF.